The 16 T cell receptor beta chains below all came from one sample that was sequenced in a study of PD-1 blockade in classical Hodgkin lymphoma. TCRdb's table, derived via immunoSEQ multiplex PCR, lists solely in-frame clones and lacks some. The sample consists of about 20,000 clones, 84% of them appearing once. Indicated time point: cycle 4 day 1 (C4D1), after 6 weeks of nivolumab. Following autologous stem cell transplantation, relapse occurred in every patient, and exposure to brentuximab vedotin varied. Thawed PBMCs supplied CD8+ T cells via magnetic negative selection. The sample here was CD8+ T cells from blood, taken before the fourth cycle of nivolumab. The receptor set was obtained from a human donor with classical Hodgkin lymphoma.

The rearrangement uses TRBV2 and TRBJ1-2; D remains unclear. Trimming removed 7 bases at V and 0 bases at J, with 15 bases between. Germline CDR1 reads SNHLY; CDR2 reads FYNNEI. The CDR3 consists of 15 residues. The CDR3 DNA reads as TGTGCCAGCACCACCCCCCAAGGCCCTAACTATGGCTACACCTTC. Protein product: CASTTPQGPNYGYTF.

J is TRBJ2-2 and V is TRBV7-6, with D uncertain. Germline CDR1 and CDR2: SGHVS and FNYEAQ. CDR3 length: 14 residues. Trimming took off 1 base at V and 4 bases at J, with 7 bases between the two ends. The CDR3 loop is CASSLDALTGELFF. The CDR3, as DNA: TGTGCCAGCAGCTTAGACGCGCTCACCGGGGAGCTGTTTTTT.

This rearrangement joins TRBV4-2 to TRBJ1-2, with a tentative D call TRBD1 (5 bases). Trimming removed 0 bases at V and 1 base at J, with 12 bases between. The CDR3 consists of 16 residues. Germline V gene sequence: CDR1 LGHNA, CDR2 YNFKEQ. CDR3 nucleotides: TGTGCCAGCAGCCAAGAAGAGGGACTGCTTAACTATGGCTACACCTTC. This translates into CASSQEEGLLNYGYTF.

This clone was recorded only once. The chain uses TRBV28 and TRBJ2-3, with D possibly TRBD1 on 5 matching bases. The CDR3 totals 12 residues. Germline V lookup: CDR1 MDHEN, CDR2 SYDVKM. The V end was cut by 6 bases, the J end by 4 bases, with 8 bases between. CDR3 sequence (DNA): TGTGCCAGCAGCCTAGGGGCAGATACGCAGTATTTT. Encoded protein: CASSLGADTQYF.

The chain uses TRBV21-1 and TRBJ2-7. TRBV21-1 is shown as a pseudogene. This CDR3 spans 16 amino acids. The CDR3 bases are TGTGCCTCAACATACCTCCCTCCCTGTGGGGCCTACGAGCAGTACTTC. Translating gives CASTYLPPCGAYEQYF.

J is TRBJ2-1 and V is TRBV27, with a weak D call TRBD2 (6 bases). Trimming shortened V by 3 bases and J by 6 bases, and 15 bases separated the two germline ends. From germline, CDR1 is MNHEY and CDR2 SMNVEV (reference sequence). The CDR3 covers 15 residues. CDR3 nucleotides: TGTGCCAGCAGTTTTGGAGGGAGGCTCTCCAATGAGCAGTTCTTC. It translates to CASSFGGRLSNEQFF.

The rearrangement links TRBV7-6 to TRBJ1-1; maybe TRBD1 (5 bases). In germline, CDR1 is SGHVS, CDR2 FNYEAQ. With 2 bases removed from V and 0 bases from J, the gap between germline ends came to 13 bases. CDR3 length: 16 amino acids. The CDR3 DNA reads as TGTGCCAGCAGCTTATACCGACAGACAATGAACACTGAAGCTTTCTTT. Translated, it gives CASSLYRQTMNTEAFF. The full variable domain, rest sourced from reference TRBV7-6 and TRBJ1-1, is GAGVSQSPRYKVTKRGQDVALRCDPISGHVSLYWYRQALGQGPEFLTYFNYEAQQDKSGLPNDRFSAERPEGSISTLTIQRTEQRDSAMYRCASSLYRQTMNTEAFFGQGTRLTVV.

A note on this clone: The junction shows a germline mismatch at one end, possibly a read error. J is TRBJ2-7 and V is TRBV30; 7 nucleotides agree with TRBD2. The CDR3 totals 14 residues. In germline, CDR1 is GTSNPN, CDR2 SVGIG (reference sequence). The CDR3 nucleotides read TGTGCCGGGAGGGGCAGTTGGAGCTCCTACGAGCAGTACTTC. This gives the protein CAGRGSWSSYEQYF.

V gene TRBV15 combines with J gene TRBJ2-1, with D perhaps matching TRBD2 (5 bases). Trimming cost V 1 base and J 2 bases, with 12 bases left between them. Per the germline V gene, CDR1 is LNHNV and CDR2 is YYDKDF (reference sequence). CDR3 length: 16 residues. The chain's CDR3 is CATSRALGMAYNEQFF. In DNA, the CDR3 is TGTGCCACCAGCAGAGCTCTCGGGATGGCCTACAATGAGCAGTTCTTC.

The chain is built from TRBV19 and TRBJ1-4; D might be TRBD1 (6 bases). The CDR3 runs 15 residues. Deletions cut 5 bases from V and 1 base from J, with 11 bases between. Germline CDR1 and CDR2: LNHDA and SQIVND (reference sequence). CDR3 sequence reads: CASSAKQGTNEKLFF. The CDR3 nucleotides are TGTGCCAGTAGTGCCAAACAGGGAACTAATGAAAAACTGTTTTTT.

The rearrangement uses TRBV4-1 and TRBJ2-7; TRBD1 or TRBD2 may be the D gene (6 bases each). With 4 bases removed from V and 2 bases from J, the gap between germline ends came to 21 bases. Germline-derived CDR1 and CDR2 are MGHRA and YSYEKL. The CDR3 length is 17 residues. The CDR3 protein is CASSPSRQGRLTYEQYF. CDR3 in DNA: TGCGCCAGCAGCCCCTCCCGTCAGGGGAGGCTAACCTACGAGCAGTACTTC.

The CDR3 region is CATSRSLGQSYGYTF. DNA for the CDR3: TGTGCCACCAGCAGATCTTTAGGACAGAGCTATGGCTACACCTTC. This rearrangement joins TRBV15 to TRBJ1-2, with D tentatively TRBD1 (6 bases). Germline CDR1 LNHNV, CDR2 YYDKDF (reference sequence). V was shortened by 2 bases and J by 4 bases, with 14 bases between the two germline ends. CDR3 length: 15 residues. Variable domain in full (rest from reference TRBV15 and TRBJ1-2): DAMVIQNPRYQVTQFGKPVTLSCSQTLNHNVMYWYQQKSSQAPKLLFHYYDKDFNNEADTPDNFQSRRPNTSFCFLDIRSPGLGDTAMYLCATSRSLGQSYGYTFGSGTRLTVV.

The J gene is TRBJ2-1, the V gene TRBV9; D ambiguous. V lost 0 bases, J lost 3 bases, and 10 bases lay in between. Germline CDR1 reads SGDLS; CDR2 reads YYNGEE. CDR3 size: 15 residues. The CDR3 sequence is CASSVVSSSYNEQFF. In DNA form, the CDR3 reads TGTGCCAGCAGCGTAGTTAGTAGCAGCTACAATGAGCAGTTCTTC.

The V and J genes are TRBV6-5 and TRBJ2-2, with D perhaps TRBD2 (6 bases). V was shortened by 4 bases and J by 7 bases, with 19 bases between the two germline ends. Germline V gene sequence: CDR1 MNHEY, CDR2 SVGAGI. The CDR3 loop spans 16 amino acids. CDR3 DNA: TGTGCCAGCAGTTCGACGACCGGGGGTCTGGACGGGGAGCTGTTTTTT. Its protein product is CASSSTTGGLDGELFF.

This chain links TRBV5-5 with TRBJ1-5; 7 bases align to TRBD1. This CDR3 spans 16 amino acids. The ends lost 0 bases at V and 6 bases at J; junction bases unmatched: 9. Germline CDR1 SGHKS, CDR2 YYEKEE (reference sequence). The CDR3 DNA follows: TGTGCCAGCAGCTTGGGCCCGGGACAGATGAGTCAGCCCCAGCATTTT. Translating it yields CASSLGPGQMSQPQHF.

This rearrangement joins TRBV7-6 to TRBJ1-2; D unclear. Trimming removed 5 bases at V and 2 bases at J, with 12 bases between. The germline gives CDR1 SGHVS, CDR2 FNYEAQ. The CDR3 covers 14 residues. The CDR3 loop reads CASSPLGQNYGYTF. CDR3 nucleotide sequence: TGTGCCAGCAGCCCCCTAGGGCAGAACTATGGCTACACCTTC.